This TCR beta chain stems from a study of spatial heterogeneity in lung cancer. Study background: Across the raw uncorrected reads, a unique TCR and UMI combination was observed, on average, more than ten times.

The presence of a unique molecular identifier marked each TCR cDNA molecule. TCRdb independently ran MiXCR on the 5' RACE reads; one entry per CDR3 protein. Of just over 25,000 distinct CDR3 sequences listed, roughly 12% are singletons. As to time point: sample taken at primary tumor resection. Unsorted whole RNA of tumor, nontumor lung or frozen PBMC was sequenced. About 73 TRACERx patients with early, untreated non-small cell lung cancer donated samples. This clonotype was observed many times. Germline CDR1 is MNHNS and CDR2 is SASEGT. The CDR3 covers 13 residues. Trimming shortened V by 8 bases and J by 5 bases, and 13 bases separated the two germline ends.

The sequence derives from a female donor with early-stage non-small cell lung cancer. This chain connects TRBV6-1 to TRBJ1-3; D remains ambiguous. Material: PBMCs, obtained at surgery. CDR3 coding DNA: TGTGCCAGCGGGGAATGGGGTAGAAACACCATATATTTT. This translates into CASGEWGRNTIYF.